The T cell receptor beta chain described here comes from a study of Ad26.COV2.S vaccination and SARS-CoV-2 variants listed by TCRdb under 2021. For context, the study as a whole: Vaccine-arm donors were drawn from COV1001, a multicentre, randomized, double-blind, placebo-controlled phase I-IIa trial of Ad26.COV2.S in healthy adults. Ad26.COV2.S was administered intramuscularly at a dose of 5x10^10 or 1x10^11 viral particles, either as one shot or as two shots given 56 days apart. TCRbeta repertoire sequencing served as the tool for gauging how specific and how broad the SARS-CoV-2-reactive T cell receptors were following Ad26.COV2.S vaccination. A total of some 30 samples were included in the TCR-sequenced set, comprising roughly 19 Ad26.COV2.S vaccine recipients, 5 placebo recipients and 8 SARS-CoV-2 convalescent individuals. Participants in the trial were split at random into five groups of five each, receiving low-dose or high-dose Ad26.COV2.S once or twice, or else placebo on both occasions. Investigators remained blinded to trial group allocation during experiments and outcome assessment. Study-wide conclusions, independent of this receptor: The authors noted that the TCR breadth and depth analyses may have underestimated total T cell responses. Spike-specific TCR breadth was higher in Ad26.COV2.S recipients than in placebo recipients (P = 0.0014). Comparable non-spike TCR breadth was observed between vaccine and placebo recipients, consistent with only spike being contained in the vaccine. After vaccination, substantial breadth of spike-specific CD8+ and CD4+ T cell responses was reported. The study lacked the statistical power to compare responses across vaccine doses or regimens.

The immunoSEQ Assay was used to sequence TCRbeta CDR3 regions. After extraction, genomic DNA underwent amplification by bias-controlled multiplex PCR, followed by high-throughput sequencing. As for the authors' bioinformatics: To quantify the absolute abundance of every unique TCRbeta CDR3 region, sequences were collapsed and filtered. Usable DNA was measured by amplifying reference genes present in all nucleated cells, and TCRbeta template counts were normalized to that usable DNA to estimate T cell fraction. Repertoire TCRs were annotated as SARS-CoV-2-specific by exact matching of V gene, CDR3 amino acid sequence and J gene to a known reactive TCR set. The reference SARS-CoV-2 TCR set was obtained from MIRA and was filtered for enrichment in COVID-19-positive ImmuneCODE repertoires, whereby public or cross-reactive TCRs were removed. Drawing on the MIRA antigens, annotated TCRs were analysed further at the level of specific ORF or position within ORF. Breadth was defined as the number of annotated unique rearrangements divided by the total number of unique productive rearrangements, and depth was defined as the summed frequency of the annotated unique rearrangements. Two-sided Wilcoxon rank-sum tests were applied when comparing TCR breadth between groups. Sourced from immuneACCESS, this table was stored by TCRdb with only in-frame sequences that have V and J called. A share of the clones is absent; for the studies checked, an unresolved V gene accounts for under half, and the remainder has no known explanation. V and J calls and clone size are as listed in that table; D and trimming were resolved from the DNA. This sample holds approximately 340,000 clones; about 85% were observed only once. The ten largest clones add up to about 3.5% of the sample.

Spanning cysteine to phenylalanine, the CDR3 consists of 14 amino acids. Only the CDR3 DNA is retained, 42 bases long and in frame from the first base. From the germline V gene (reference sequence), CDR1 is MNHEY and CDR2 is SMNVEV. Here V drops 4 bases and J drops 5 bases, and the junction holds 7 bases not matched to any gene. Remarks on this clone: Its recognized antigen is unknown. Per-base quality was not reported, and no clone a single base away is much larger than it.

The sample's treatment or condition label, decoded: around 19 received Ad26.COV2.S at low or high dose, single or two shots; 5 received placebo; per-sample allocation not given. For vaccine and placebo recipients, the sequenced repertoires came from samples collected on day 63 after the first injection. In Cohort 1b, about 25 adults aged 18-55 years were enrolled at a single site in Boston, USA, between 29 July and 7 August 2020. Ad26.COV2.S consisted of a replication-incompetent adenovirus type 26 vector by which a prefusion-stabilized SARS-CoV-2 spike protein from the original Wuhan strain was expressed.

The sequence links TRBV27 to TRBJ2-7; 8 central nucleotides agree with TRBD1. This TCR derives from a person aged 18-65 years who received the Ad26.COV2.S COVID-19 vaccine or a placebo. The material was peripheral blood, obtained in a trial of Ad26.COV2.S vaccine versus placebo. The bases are TGTGCCAGCAGTTATGACAGGGGCGGGAACGAGCAGTACTTC. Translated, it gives CASSYDRGGNEQYF.